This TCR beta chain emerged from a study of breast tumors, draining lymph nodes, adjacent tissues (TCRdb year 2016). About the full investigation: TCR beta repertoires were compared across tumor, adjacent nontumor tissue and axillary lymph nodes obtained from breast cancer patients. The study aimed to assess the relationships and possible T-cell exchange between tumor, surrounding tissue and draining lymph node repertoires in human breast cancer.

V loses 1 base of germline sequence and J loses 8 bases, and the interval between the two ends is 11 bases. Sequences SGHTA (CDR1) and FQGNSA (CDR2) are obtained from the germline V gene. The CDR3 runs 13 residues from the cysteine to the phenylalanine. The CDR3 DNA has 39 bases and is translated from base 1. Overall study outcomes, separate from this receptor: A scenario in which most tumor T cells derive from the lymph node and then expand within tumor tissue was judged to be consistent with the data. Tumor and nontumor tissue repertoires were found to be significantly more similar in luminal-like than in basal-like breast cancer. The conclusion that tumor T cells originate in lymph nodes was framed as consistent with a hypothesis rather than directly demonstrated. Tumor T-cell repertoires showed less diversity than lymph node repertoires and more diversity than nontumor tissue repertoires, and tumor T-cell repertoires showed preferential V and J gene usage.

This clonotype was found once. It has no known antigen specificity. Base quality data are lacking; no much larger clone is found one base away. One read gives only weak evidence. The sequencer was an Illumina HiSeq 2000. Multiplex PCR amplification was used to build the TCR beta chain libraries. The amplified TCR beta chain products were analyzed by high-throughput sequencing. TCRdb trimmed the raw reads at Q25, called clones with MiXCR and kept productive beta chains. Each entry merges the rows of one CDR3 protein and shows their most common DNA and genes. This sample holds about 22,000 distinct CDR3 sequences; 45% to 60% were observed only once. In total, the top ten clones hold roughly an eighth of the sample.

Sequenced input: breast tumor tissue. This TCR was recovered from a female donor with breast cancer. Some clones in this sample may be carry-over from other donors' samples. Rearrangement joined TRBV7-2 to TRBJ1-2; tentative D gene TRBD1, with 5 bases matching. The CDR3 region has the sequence CASSLVDRRGYTF. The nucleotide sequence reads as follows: TGTGCCAGCAGCTTAGTAGACAGACGCGGCTACACCTTC. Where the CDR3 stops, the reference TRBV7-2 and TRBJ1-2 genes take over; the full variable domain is GAGVSQSPSNKVTEKGKDVELRCDPISGHTALYWYRQSLGQGLEFLIYFQGNSAPDKSGLPSDRFSAERTGGSVSTLTIQRTQQEDSAVYLCASSLVDRRGYTFGSGTRLTVV.